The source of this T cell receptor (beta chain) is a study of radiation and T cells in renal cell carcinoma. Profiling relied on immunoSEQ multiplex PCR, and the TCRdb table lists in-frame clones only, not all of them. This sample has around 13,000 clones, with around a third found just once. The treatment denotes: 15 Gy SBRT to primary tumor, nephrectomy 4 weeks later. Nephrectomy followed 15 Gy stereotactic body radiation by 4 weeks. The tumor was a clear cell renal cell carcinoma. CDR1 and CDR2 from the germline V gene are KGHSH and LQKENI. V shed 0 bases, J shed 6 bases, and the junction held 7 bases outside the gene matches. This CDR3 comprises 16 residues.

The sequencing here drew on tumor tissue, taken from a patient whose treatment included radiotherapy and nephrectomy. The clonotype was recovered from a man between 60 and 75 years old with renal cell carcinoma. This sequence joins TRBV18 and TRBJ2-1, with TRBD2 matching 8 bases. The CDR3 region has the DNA TGTGCCAGCTCACCACCGCCAGCGGGAGTTGGCAATGAGCAGTTCTTC. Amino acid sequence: CASSPPPAGVGNEQFF.